This T cell receptor beta chain was captured by sequencing in a study of blood T cell repertoires in COVID-19. At the level of the study: The analysed material was cDNA or gDNA that came from T cells, B-cell-depleted T cells, or PBMCs.

In the original workflow: Nucleated cell counts were estimated from reference gene primer amplification. The assay was immunoSEQ multiplex PCR, and TCRdb's table has in-frame clones only and misses some. V and J calls and clone size are as listed in that table; D and trimming were resolved from the DNA. Here the sample spans roughly 30,000 clones, just under 95% being singletons. Seattle's cohort entered during active infection and was followed longitudinally. The clonotype was recovered from a woman in her sixties or seventies with COVID-19, enrolled during active disease. The sequencing sample was made of peripheral blood.

CDR3 DNA: TGTGCCAGCAGAGGACAGACCCATAGCAATCAGCCCCAGCATTTT. This codes for CASRGQTHSNQPQHF. The chain joins TRBV2 to TRBJ1-5, with D possibly matching TRBD1 (6 bases). Germline-derived CDR1 and CDR2 are SNHLY and FYNNEI. The length of the CDR3 is 15 residues. The germline V and J ends were trimmed by 6 bases and 0 bases, with 12 bases remaining between them.